The sequence of this T cell receptor beta chain was determined in a study of chronic HIV infection and antiretroviral therapy. This clonotype was seen a few times. Germline V gene data show CDR1 as SQVTM and CDR2 as ANQGSEA. The germline V and J ends were trimmed by 4 bases and 0 bases, with 7 bases remaining between them. The CDR3 is made up of 13 amino acids. Each CDR3 protein gets one entry after TCRdb re-called the 5' RACE reads with MiXCR. The data hold some 38,000 distinct CDR3 sequences, with roughly 8.2% observed a single time. This receptor was taken from an adult who had HIV and had not received antiretroviral therapy, or was an uninfected healthy control (not recorded which). The chain joins TRBV29-1 to TRBJ1-3, with unresolved D. The source material was peripheral blood. The CDR3 coding sequence is TGCAGCGTTGCACCGAGCTCTGGAAACACCATATATTTT. It yields the protein CSVAPSSGNTIYF. The full variable domain, rest sourced from reference TRBV29-1 and TRBJ1-3, is SAVISQKPSRDICQRGTSLTIQCQVDSQVTMMFWYRQQPGQSLTLIATANQGSEATYESGFVIDKFPISRPNLTFSTLTVSNMSPEDSSIYLCSVAPSSGNTIYFGEGSWLTVV.